The sequence of this T cell receptor beta chain was determined in a study of blood T cell repertoires in COVID-19. Study at large: From the United States, Italy and Spain came samples of acute and convalescent COVID-19. T cells, B-cell-depleted T cells, or PBMCs provided the cDNA or gDNA that served as material.

This clone came up a few times. In the original workflow: Amplification with reference gene primers provided the estimates of nucleated cell counts. Sequencing used immunoSEQ multiplex PCR; TCRdb keeps in-frame clones, though not all of them. The V and J calls and the clone size are those of that table, but D and trimming were determined from the DNA. Among 250,000 to 300,000 clones listed, around nine tenths were seen once. Enrolment of Seattle patients took place during active infection, and they were followed longitudinally. The material sequenced was peripheral blood. The TCR originated in a woman aged 30 to 39 with COVID-19, enrolled during active disease.

CDR3 loop: CASSIAAGLNTEAFF. DNA for the CDR3: TGTGCCAGTAGTATAGCGGCAGGGTTGAACACTGAAGCTTTCTTT. The chain uses TRBV19 and TRBJ1-1; D is perhaps TRBD1 (5 bases). The CDR3 is made up of 15 amino acids. CDR1 and CDR2 from the germline V gene are LNHDA and SQIVND (reference sequence). The V and J ends lost 1 base and 0 bases respectively, with 9 bases between them.